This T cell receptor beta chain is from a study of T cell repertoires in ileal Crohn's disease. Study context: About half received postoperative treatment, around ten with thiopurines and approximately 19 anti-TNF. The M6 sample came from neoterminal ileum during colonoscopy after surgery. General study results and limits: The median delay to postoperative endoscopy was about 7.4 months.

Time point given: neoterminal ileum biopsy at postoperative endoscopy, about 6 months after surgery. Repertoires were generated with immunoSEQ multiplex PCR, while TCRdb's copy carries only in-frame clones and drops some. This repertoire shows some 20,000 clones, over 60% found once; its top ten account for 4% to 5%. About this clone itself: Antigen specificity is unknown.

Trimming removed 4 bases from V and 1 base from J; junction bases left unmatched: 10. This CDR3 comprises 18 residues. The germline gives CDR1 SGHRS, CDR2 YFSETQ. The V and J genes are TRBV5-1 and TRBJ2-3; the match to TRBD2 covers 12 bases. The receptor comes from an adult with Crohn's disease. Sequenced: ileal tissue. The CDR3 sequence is CASSTGLAGLLGTDTQYF. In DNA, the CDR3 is TGCGCCAGCAGCACCGGACTAGCGGGGCTCCTTGGCACAGATACGCAGTATTTT.